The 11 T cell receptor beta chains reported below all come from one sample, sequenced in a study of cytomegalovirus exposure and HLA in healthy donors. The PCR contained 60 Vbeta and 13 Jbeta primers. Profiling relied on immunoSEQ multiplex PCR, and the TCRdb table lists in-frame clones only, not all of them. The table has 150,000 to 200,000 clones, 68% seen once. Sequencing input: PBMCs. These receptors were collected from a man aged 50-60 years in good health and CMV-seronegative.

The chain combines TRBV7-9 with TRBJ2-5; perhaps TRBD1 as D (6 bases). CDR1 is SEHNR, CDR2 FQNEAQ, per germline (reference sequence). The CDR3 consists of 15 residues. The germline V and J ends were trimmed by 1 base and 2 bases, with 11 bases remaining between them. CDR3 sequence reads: CASSLGGQGQETQYF. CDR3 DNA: TGTGCCAGCAGCTTAGGGGGCCAGGGGCAAGAGACCCAGTACTTC. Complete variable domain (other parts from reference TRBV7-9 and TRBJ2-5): DTGVSQNPRHKITKRGQNVTFRCDPISEHNRLYWYRQTLGQGPEFLTYFQNEAQLEKSRLLSDRFSAERPKGSFSTLEIQRTEQGDSAMYLCASSLGGQGQETQYFGPGTRLLVL.

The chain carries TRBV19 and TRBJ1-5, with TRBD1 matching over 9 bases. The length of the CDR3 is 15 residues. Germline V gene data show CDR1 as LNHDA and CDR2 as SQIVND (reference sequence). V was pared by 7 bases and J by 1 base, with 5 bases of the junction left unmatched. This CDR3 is CASNLQGASNQPQHF. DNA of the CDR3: TGTGCCAGTAATTTACAGGGGGCCAGCAATCAGCCCCAGCATTTT.

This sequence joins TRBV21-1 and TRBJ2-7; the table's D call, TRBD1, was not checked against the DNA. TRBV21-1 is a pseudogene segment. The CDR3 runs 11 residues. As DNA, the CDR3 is TGTGCCAGCACTTTGACAGGCGAGCAGTACTTC. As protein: CASTLTGEQYF.

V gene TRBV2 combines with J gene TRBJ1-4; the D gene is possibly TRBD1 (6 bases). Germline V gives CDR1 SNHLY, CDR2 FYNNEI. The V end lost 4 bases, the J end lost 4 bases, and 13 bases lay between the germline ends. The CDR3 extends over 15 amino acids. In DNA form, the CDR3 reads TGTGCCAGCAGTGCACAGGGAAGGGGTAATGAAAAACTGTTTTTT. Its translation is CASSAQGRGNEKLFF.

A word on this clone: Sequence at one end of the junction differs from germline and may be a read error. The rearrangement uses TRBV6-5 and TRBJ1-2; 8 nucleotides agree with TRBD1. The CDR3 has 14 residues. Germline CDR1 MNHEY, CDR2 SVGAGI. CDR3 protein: CASSSPGTGYGHTF. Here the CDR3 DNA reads TGTGCCAGCAGTTCCCCCGGGACAGGCTATGGCCACACCTTC.

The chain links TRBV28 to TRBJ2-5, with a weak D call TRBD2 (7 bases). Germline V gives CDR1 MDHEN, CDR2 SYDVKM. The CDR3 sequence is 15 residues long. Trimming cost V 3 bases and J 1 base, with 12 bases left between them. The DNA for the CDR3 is TGTGCCAGCAGTTTTGCGGGGGCGGGCCAAGAGACCCAGTACTTC. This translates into CASSFAGAGQETQYF.

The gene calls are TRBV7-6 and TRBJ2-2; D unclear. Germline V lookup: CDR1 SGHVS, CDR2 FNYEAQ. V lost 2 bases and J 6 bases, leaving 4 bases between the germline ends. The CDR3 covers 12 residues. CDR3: CASSLSAGELFF. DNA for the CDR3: TGTGCCAGCAGCTTAAGCGCCGGGGAGCTGTTTTTT.

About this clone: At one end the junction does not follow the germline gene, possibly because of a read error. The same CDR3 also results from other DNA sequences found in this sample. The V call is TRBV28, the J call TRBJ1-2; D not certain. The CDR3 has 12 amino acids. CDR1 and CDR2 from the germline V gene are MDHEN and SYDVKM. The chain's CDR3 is CASSLSNYGYTF. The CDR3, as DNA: TGTGCTAGCAGTTTATCGAACTATGGCTACACCTTC.

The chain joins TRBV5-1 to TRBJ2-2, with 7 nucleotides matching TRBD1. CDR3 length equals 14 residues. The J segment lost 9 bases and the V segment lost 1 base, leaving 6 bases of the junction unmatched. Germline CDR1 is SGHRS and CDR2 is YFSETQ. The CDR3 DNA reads TGCGCCAGCAGCTTGTGGGACAGTATGCGGGAGCTGTTTTTT. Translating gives CASSLWDSMRELFF.

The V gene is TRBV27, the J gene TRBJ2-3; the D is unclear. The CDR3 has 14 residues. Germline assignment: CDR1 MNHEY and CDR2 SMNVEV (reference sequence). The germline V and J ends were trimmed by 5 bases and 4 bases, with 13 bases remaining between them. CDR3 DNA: TGTGCCAGCAGTCCCGGAGCTCTCGCAGATACGCAGTATTTT. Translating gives CASSPGALADTQYF.

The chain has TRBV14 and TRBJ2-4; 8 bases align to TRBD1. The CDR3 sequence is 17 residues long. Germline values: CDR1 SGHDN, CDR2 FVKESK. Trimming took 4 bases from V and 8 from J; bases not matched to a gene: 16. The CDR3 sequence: CASSPTFGQGGFDIQYF. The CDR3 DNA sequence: TGTGCCAGCAGCCCAACCTTTGGACAGGGAGGTTTCGACATTCAGTACTTC.